This entry lists 8 T cell receptor beta chains sequenced from one sample in a study of T cells in narcolepsy. TCRdb keeps only in-frame clones here, not all; method: immunoSEQ multiplex PCR. The table lists about 35,000 clones, approximately 80% of them singletons, with 1% to 1.2% in the top ten. Source material: memory (CD45RA-) CD4+ T cells from blood. These receptors were collected from a human donor in good health.

The chain uses TRBV5-1 and TRBJ2-5; 14 bases align to TRBD2. Germline V CDR1 and CDR2: SGHRS, YFSETQ. J was trimmed by 5 bases and V by 4 bases; bases with no gene match: 10. This CDR3 comprises 17 residues. CDR3 sequence (DNA): TGCGCCAGCAGCCGGCAGACTAGCGGGGGGGCCAGGGAGACCCAGTACTTC. Amino acids: CASSRQTSGGARETQYF.

In this sample, this clone turned up a few times. The CDR3 loop is CSVAQELNQPQHF. In DNA form, the CDR3 reads TGCAGCGTTGCGCAGGAGCTCAATCAGCCCCAGCATTTT. The chain links TRBV29-1 to TRBJ1-5; D ambiguous. The CDR3 extends over 13 amino acids. Germline V gene data show CDR1 as SQVTM and CDR2 as ANQGSEA. V dropped 4 bases and J dropped 3 bases, with 10 bases sitting between them.

The V and J genes are TRBV7-9 and TRBJ2-3, with TRBD1 matching over 7 bases. V shed 4 bases, J shed 3 bases, and the junction held 7 bases outside the gene matches. Germline V gene data show CDR1 as SEHNR and CDR2 as FQNEAQ (reference sequence). CDR3 size: 15 residues. CDR3 protein: CASSYEGARTDTQYF. As DNA, the CDR3 is TGTGCCAGCAGCTACGAGGGGGCCCGAACAGATACGCAGTATTTT. The full variable domain, rest sourced from reference TRBV7-9 and TRBJ2-3, is DTGVSQNPRHKITKRGQNVTFRCDPISEHNRLYWYRQTLGQGPEFLTYFQNEAQLEKSRLLSDRFSAERPKGSFSTLEIQRTEQGDSAMYLCASSYEGARTDTQYFGPGTRLTVL.

The gene calls are TRBV16 and TRBJ1-5; 12 nucleotides line up with TRBD1. The CDR3 totals 15 residues. The junction had 3 bases not matched to a gene; V was cut back by 2 bases and J by 7 bases. Germline V gene sequence: CDR1 KGHSY, CDR2 FQNENV. CDR3 DNA sequence: TGTGCCAGCAGCCAAGGGACAGGGGGCCGGCAGCCCCAGCATTTT. It encodes CASSQGTGGRQPQHF.

The rearrangement links TRBV11-2 to TRBJ1-1, with D uncertain. CDR1 and CDR2 (germline): SGHAT, FQNNGV. This CDR3 has 12 residues. V dropped 5 bases and J dropped 6 bases, with 10 bases sitting between them. The CDR3 nucleotides read TGTGCCAGCAGCCCCTGGGGTGCTGAAGCTTTCTTT. This codes for CASSPWGAEAFF.

This rearrangement joins TRBV25-1 to TRBJ2-7; no firm D call. CDR1 is MGHDK, CDR2 SYGVNS, per germline. The CDR3 is 11 residues long. Trimming left V 3 bases short and J 9 bases short, with 9 bases between. CDR3 protein: CASSDPPGQYF. In nucleotides, the CDR3 is TGTGCCAGCAGTGATCCCCCTGGGCAGTACTTC.

CDR3 region: CASSHNPGQQNTEAFF. The CDR3 DNA is TGCGCCAGCAGTCATAACCCGGGACAGCAAAACACTGAAGCTTTCTTT. The chain employs TRBV23-1 and TRBJ1-1, with TRBD1 matching over 7 bases. TRBV23-1 is an ORF, and what it does is uncertain. CDR3 size: 16 residues. Trimming removed 3 bases from V and 2 bases from J; junction bases left unmatched: 9.

The chain couples TRBV28 to TRBJ2-1, with 7 bases identical to TRBD2. Germline lookup yields CDR1 MDHEN and CDR2 SYDVKM. Unmatched junction bases numbered 8, after V lost 5 bases and J lost 13 bases. The CDR3 consists of 12 residues. Here the CDR3 reads CASSLGLGPQFF. The CDR3 DNA is TGTGCCAGCAGTCTCGGACTAGGGCCTCAGTTCTTC.